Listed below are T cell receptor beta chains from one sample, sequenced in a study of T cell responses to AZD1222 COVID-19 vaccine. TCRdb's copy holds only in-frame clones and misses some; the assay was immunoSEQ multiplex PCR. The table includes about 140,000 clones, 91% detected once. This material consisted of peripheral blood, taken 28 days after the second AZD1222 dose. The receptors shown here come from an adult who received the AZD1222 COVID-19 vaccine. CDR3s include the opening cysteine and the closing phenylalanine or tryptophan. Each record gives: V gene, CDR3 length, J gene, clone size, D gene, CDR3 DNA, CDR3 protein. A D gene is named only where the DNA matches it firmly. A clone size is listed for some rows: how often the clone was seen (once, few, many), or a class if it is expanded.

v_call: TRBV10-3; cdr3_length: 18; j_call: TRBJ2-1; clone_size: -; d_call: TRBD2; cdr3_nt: TGTGCCATCAGTGATGTTCTAGCGGGGGGAAGCTCCTACAATGAGCAGTTCTTC; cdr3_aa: CAISDVLAGGSSYNEQFF
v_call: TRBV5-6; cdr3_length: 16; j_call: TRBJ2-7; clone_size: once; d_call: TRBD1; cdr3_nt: TGTGCCAGCAGCGCGGCGACAGGGTTTGGCTTCCGCGAGCAGTACTTC; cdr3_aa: CASSAATGFGFREQYF
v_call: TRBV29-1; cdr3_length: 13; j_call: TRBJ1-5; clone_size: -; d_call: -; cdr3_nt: TGCAGCGTTGCGGGGGGGAGCAATCAGCCCCAGCATTTT; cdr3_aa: CSVAGGSNQPQHF
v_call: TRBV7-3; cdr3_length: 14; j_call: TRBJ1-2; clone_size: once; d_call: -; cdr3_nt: TGTGCCAGCAGCCTAGAGAGGCCCTGGGATGGCTACACCTTC; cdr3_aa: CASSLERPWDGYTF
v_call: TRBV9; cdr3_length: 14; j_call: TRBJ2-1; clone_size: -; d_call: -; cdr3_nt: TGTGCCAGCAGCGTATTTCCGGGCGCGAGTCTTGAGTTCTTC; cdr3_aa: CASSVFPGASLEFF
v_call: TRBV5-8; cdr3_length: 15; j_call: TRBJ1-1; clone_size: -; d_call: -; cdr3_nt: TGTGCCAGCAGCTTAGGAGGGTTGAGGAACACTGAAGCTTTCTTT; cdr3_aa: CASSLGGLRNTEAFF
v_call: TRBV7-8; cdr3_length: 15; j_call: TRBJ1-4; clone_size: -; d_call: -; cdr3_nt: TGTGCCAGCAGCTTTGGAGGGGTGACTAATGAAAAACTGTTTTTT; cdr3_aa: CASSFGGVTNEKLFF
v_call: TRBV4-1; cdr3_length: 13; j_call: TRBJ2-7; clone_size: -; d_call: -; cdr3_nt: TGCGCCAGCAGCCAACTGGGGGCTTGGGAGCAGTACTTC; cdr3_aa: CASSQLGAWEQYF
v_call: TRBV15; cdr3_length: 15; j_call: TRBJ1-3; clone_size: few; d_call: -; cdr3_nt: TGTGCCACCAGCAGGTCCAGGGGAGGTGGAAACACCATATATTTT; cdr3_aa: CATSRSRGGGNTIYF
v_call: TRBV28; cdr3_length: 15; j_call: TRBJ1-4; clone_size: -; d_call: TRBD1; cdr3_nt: TGTGCCAGCAGTACCCTGACAGGGGGGGTTGAAAAACTGTTTTTT; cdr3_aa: CASSTLTGGVEKLFF
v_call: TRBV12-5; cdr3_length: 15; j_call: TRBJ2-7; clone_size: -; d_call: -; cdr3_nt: TGTGCTAGTGGTTTGGCGGGACGGAGCTCCTACGAGCAGTACTTC; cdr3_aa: CASGLAGRSSYEQYF
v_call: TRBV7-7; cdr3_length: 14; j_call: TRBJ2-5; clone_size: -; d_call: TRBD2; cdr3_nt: TGTGCTAGCAGCGCTGGACTAGTGGCAGAGACCCAGTACTTC; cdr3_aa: CASSAGLVAETQYF
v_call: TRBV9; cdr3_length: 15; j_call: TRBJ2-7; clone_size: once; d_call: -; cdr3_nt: TGTGCCAGCAGCGTAGCTGGGGGGGCCTCCTACGAGCAGTACTTC; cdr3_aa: CASSVAGGASYEQYF
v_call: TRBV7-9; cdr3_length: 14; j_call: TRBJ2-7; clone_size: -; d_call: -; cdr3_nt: TGTGCCAGCATCATAGAGGGGACCTCCTACGAGCAGTACTTC; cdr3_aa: CASIIEGTSYEQYF
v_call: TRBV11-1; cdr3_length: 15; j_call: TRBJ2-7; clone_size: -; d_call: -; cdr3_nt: TGTGCCAGCAGCTTAATCGCACAGGGAGGGAATGAGCAGTACTTC; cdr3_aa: CASSLIAQGGNEQYF
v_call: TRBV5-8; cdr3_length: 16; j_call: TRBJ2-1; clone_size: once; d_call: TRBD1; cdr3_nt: TGTGCCAGCAGCCACAGGGGTTCGAGCTCCTACAATGAGCAGTTCTTC; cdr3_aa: CASSHRGSSSYNEQFF
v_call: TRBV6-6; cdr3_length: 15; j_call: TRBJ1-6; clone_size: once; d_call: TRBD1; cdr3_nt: TGTGCCAGCAGTATCCGGACAGGGAACAATTCACCCCTCCACTTT; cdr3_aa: CASSIRTGNNSPLHF
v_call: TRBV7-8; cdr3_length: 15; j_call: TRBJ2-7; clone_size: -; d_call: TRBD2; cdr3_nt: TGTGCCAGCAGCTTATTAGCGGGGGGGCTGCACGAGCAGTACTTC; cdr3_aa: CASSLLAGGLHEQYF
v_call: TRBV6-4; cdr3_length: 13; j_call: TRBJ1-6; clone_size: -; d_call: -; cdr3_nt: TGTGCCAGCAGTGACCGAGAAAATTCACCCCTCCACTTT; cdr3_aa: CASSDRENSPLHF
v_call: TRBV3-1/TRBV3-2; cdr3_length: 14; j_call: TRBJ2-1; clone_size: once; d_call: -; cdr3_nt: TGTGCCAGCAGCCAAGATGGCCGGTACAATGAGCAGTTCTTC; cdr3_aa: CASSQDGRYNEQFF
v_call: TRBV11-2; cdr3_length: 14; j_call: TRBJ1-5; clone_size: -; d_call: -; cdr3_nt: TGTGCCAGCAGCCTTGGACAGTTTCGACAGCCCCAGCATTTT; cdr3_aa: CASSLGQFRQPQHF
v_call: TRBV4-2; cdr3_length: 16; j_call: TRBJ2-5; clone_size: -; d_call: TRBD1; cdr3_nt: TGTGCCAGCAGCCAAGCCGGGACAGGGCCCCAAGAGACCCAGTACTTC; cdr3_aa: CASSQAGTGPQETQYF
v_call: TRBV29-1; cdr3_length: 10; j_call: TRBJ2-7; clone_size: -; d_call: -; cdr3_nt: TGCAGCGCTCAGGGTGGCGAGCAGTACTTC; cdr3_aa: CSAQGGEQYF
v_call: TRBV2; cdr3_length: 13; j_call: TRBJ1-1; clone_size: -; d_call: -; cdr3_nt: TGTGCCAGCAGAACGGGGGGAAGGACTGAAGCTTTCTTT; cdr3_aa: CASRTGGRTEAFF
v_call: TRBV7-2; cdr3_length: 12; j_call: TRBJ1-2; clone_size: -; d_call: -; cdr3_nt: TGTGCCAGCAGACCCACCGGGACAACTTACACCTTC; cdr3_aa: CASRPTGTTYTF
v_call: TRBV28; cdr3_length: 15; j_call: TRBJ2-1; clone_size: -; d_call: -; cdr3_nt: TGTGCCAGCAGTTCCCCTTCGAAATCCTACAATGAGCAGTTCTTC; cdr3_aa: CASSSPSKSYNEQFF
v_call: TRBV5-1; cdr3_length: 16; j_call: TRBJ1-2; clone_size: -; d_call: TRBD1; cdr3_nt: TGCGCCAGCAGCTTGGTTGTAGGAACAGGGGGCTATGGCTACACCTTC; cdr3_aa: CASSLVVGTGGYGYTF
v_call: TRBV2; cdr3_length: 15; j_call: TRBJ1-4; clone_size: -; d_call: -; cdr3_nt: TGTGCCAGCAGTGAAGCGCGGGGGGGAGGTGAAAAACTGTTTTTT; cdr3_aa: CASSEARGGGEKLFF
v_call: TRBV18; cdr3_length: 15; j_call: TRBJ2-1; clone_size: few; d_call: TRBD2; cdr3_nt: TGTGCCAGCTCACAGGGACTAGCGGGGTACAATGAGCAGTTCTTC; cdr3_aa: CASSQGLAGYNEQFF
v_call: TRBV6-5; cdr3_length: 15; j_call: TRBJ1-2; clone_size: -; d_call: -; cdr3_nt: TGTGCCAGCAGTTACGAGGGCCAGATCGCCTATGGCTACACCTTC; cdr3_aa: CASSYEGQIAYGYTF
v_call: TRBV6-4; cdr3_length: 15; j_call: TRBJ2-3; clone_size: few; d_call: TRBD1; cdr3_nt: TGTGCCAGCAGTGACGGGACAGGGTCTGCAGATACGCAGTATTTT; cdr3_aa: CASSDGTGSADTQYF
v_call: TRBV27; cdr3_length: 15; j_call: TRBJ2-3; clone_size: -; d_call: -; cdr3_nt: TGTGCCAGCAGTTTATCTCCCAGACCCACAGATACGCAGTATTTT; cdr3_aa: CASSLSPRPTDTQYF
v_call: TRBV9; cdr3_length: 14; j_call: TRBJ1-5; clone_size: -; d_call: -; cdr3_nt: TGTGCCAGCAGCGTTGGGGTTGGGGATCAGCCCCAGCATTTT; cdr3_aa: CASSVGVGDQPQHF
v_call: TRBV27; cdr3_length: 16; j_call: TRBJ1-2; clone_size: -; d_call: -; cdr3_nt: TGTGCCAGCAGTAACAAACCGGGACACGATAACTATGGCTACACCTTC; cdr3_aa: CASSNKPGHDNYGYTF
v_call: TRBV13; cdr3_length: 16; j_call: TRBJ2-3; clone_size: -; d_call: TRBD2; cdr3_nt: TGTGCCAGCAGCTTCTTAACGGGAGGGAGCACAGATACGCAGTATTTT; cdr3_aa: CASSFLTGGSTDTQYF
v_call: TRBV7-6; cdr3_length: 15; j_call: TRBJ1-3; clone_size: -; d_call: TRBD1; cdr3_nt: TGTGCCAGCACCCTGCAGGCCAGGGGGGGAAACACCATATATTTT; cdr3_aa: CASTLQARGGNTIYF
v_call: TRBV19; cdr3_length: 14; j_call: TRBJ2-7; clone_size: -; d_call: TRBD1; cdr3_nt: TGTGCCAGTAGTTTGGGACAGGGTTCCTACGAGCAGTACTTC; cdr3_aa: CASSLGQGSYEQYF
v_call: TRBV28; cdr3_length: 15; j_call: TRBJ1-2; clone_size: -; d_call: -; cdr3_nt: TGTGCCAGCAGTTTACGTCGGACAGAATCCTATGGCTACACCTTC; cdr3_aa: CASSLRRTESYGYTF
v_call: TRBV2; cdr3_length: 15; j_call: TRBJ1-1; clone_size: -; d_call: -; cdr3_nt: TGTGCCAGCAGTGAACGGCAGGTCGGGTTGACTGAAGCTTTCTTT; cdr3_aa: CASSERQVGLTEAFF
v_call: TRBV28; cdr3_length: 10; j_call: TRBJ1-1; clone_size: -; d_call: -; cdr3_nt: TGTGCCAGCAAAAAGGGAGAAGCTTTCTTT; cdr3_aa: CASKKGEAFF
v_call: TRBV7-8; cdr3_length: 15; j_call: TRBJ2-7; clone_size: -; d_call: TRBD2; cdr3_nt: TGTGCCAGCAGCTTAGGATCCGGACTAGCAAACGAGCAGTACTTC; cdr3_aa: CASSLGSGLANEQYF
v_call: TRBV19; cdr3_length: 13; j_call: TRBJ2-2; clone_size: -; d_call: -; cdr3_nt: TGTGCCAGTAGCATCCTAGCCACCGGGGAGCTGTTTTTT; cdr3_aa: CASSILATGELFF
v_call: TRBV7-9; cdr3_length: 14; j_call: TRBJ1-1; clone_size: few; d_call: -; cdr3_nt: TGTGCCAGCAGCCTCCGCGGGGCGGACACTGAAGCTTTCTTT; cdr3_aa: CASSLRGADTEAFF
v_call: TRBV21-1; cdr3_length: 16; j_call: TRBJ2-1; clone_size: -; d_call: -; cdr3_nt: TGTGCCAGCAGCAAAGTGGGAGGGGTCCCTTGGGATGAGCAGTTCTTC; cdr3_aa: CASSKVGGVPWDEQFF
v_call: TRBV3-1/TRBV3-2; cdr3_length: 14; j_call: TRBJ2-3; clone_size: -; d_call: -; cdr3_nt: TGTGCCAGCGGGACGCCCGGGGGCACAGATACGCAGTATTTT; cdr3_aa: CASGTPGGTDTQYF
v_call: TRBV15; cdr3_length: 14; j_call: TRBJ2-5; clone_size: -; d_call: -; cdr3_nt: TGTGCCACCAGCAGAGACAGACAGCCCGAGACCCAGTACTTC; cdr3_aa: CATSRDRQPETQYF
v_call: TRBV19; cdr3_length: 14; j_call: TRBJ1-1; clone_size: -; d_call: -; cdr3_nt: TGTGCCAGTAGCCTCGGTGGGGGCTGGACTGAAGCTTTCTTT; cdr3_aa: CASSLGGGWTEAFF
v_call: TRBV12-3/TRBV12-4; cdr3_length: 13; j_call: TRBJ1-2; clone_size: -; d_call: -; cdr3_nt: TGTGCCAGCAGTTTACAGGGGAACTATGGCTACACCTTC; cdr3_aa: CASSLQGNYGYTF
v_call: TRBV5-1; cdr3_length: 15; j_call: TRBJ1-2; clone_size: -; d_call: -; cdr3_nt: TGCGCCAGCAGCTTGGCGGCTCGCGACCTCTATGGCTACACCTTC; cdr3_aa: CASSLAARDLYGYTF
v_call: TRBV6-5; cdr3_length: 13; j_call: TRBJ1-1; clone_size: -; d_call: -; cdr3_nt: TGTGCCAGCAGTTACGAGGGGAACACTGAAGCTTTCTTT; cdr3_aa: CASSYEGNTEAFF
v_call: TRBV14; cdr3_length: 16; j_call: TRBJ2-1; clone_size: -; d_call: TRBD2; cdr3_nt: TGTGCCAGCAGCCAGGAACGACTAGCGGGTAGGAATGAGCAGTTCTTC; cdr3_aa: CASSQERLAGRNEQFF
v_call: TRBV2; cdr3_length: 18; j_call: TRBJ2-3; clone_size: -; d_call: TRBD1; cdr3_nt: TGTGCCAGCAGTGACTCCCCAGGGTGGGACAGGGGCGGAGATACGCAGTATTTT; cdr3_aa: CASSDSPGWDRGGDTQYF
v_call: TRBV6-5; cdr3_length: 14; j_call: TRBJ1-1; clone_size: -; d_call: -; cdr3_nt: TGTGCCAGCAGTTACACAGGGAGAGTCTCTGAAGCTTTCTTT; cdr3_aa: CASSYTGRVSEAFF